This T cell receptor beta chain was sequenced for a study of CD8 T cells in ankylosing spondylitis. V lost 5 bases and J 1 base, leaving 9 bases between the germline ends. CDR1 is DFQATT, CDR2 SNEGSKA, per germline (reference sequence). The CDR3 length is 13 residues. Quantitative barcoded 5'-RACE was used to prepare TCR beta libraries. TCRdb recomputed calls from the 5' RACE reads with MiXCR, one row per CDR3 protein. The sample carries around 300,000 distinct CDR3 sequences, over 12% recorded once. The receptor comes from a male donor with ankylosing spondylitis or in good health (not recorded which). Sequenced material: blood, either unsorted or a sorted T cell fraction (not recorded which). This rearrangement joins TRBV20-1 to TRBJ2-4; no clear D. CDR3 coding DNA: TGCAGTGCTCTTGGTTTGGCCAAAAACATTCAGTACTTC. Its translation: CSALGLAKNIQYF.